The T cell receptor beta chain described here comes from a study of cytomegalovirus exposure and HLA in healthy donors. With 60 Vbeta and 13 Jbeta primers, the PCR was carried out. Profiling relied on immunoSEQ multiplex PCR, and the TCRdb table lists in-frame clones only, not all of them. The sample has about 160,000 clones, roughly 82% seen once. Whole-study results and caveats: Accurate prediction of most subjects' HLA-A and HLA-B alleles from TCR beta sequences was reported. Investigators reported 150 to 200 TCR beta chains as tied to cytomegalovirus.

V lost 3 bases, J lost 6 bases, and 17 bases lay in between. Germline V CDR1 and CDR2: MDHEN, SYDVKM. This CDR3 contains 15 residues. Every donor was a healthy person donating bone marrow. Notes on this clone: Its target is not known.

The TCR comes from a girl aged 10-17 years in good health and CMV-seropositive. The chain employs TRBV28 and TRBJ1-1, with unresolved D. The sequencing input was PBMCs. The CDR3 region is CASSFPPPAGPEAFF. CDR3 sequence (DNA): TGTGCCAGCAGTTTCCCGCCCCCAGCGGGCCCTGAAGCTTTCTTT.